The clone carrying this T cell receptor (beta chain) occurred once. Its antigen is as yet unknown. These data come from a study of T cell repertoires in cytomegalovirus infection. About the research overall: Signatures in public TCR beta sequences pointed to both CMV infection and matching HLA type. Study conclusions and caveats: Ex vivo, HLA-C-restricted CMV-specific TCR beta clonotypes prevailed over the rest of the response. There were carriers of CMV plus the relevant HLA, and cumulative public TCR beta family frequency identified them.

TCRdb reanalysed the reads using MiXCR and keeps one entry per CDR3 protein. This table has 200,000 to 300,000 distinct CDR3 sequences, roughly 13% appearing once. V lost 4 bases and J 5 bases, leaving 10 bases between the germline ends. In germline, CDR1 is KGHDR, CDR2 SFDVKD. The CDR3 covers 13 residues. The source of this sequence is a human donor in good health (CMV status not recorded). Some clones in this sample may be carry-over from other donors' samples. The gene calls are TRBV24-1 and TRBJ2-5, with D unresolved. The source material was PBMCs. CDR3 sequence reads: CATSDPPEETQYF. The DNA for the CDR3 is TGTGCCACCAGTGACCCCCCCGAGGAGACCCAGTACTTC.